This T cell receptor (beta chain) was recorded in a study of cytomegalovirus exposure and HLA in healthy donors. General study results and limits: A list of 164 TCR beta chains associated with cytomegalovirus was given. Despite most TCR sequences being rare, some public TCRs occurred in many donors. Reported results showed that the classifier diagnosed cytomegalovirus status with high specificity and sensitivity. In vitro work confirmed that a few CMV-associated chains recognize CMV antigens.

Method: immunoSEQ multiplex PCR; TCRdb's copy keeps in-frame clones and lacks some. The table includes 100,000 to 150,000 clones, 75% to 90% detected once. Germline CDR1 is ENHRY and CDR2 is SYGVKD. The CDR3 runs 17 residues. V lost 3 bases and J lost 5, with 22 bases in between. With regard to this clone: Its cognate antigen is unknown.

Sequenced input: PBMCs. The sequence derives from a woman under 30 in good health and CMV-seronegative. The chain combines TRBV10-3 with TRBJ2-5; D uncertain. The CDR3 region is CAISDPSSPEKQETQYF. The CDR3 DNA is TGTGCCATCAGTGACCCAAGCAGCCCAGAAAAACAGGAGACCCAGTACTTC.